Following are 30 T cell receptor beta chains from one sample sequenced in a study of shared clonotypes between healthy human individuals. Assay: immunoSEQ multiplex PCR; the TCRdb copy retains only in-frame clones and omits some. The sample records 800,000 to 1,200,000 clones, around 78% being singletons. The sequencing sample was made of memory CD4+ T cells from PBMCs. Subset here: CD45RA-negative fraction. Receptors originate from a man younger than 30 in good health. Some clones in this sample may be carry-over from other donors' samples.

V and J are TRBV7-6 and TRBJ2-3; D may be TRBD1 (6 bases). The CDR3 has 15 amino acids. The V and J ends lost 5 bases and 6 bases respectively, with 18 bases between them. Germline CDR1 SGHVS, CDR2 FNYEAQ. The CDR3 DNA sequence: TGTGCCAGCAGCCCCGGACAGCCCTCCGTGGATACGCAGTATTTT. It codes for CASSPGQPSVDTQYF.

The V gene is TRBV5-4, the J gene TRBJ2-3; TRBD2 matches 12 bases. V lost 4 bases to trimming and J lost 6 bases; unmatched junction nucleotides: 6. Germline V gives CDR1 SGHNT, CDR2 YYREEE (reference sequence). The CDR3 sequence is 15 residues long. The CDR3 bases are TGTGCCAGCAGCCCATCTAGCGGGAGGGCTGATACGCAGTATTTT. Protein product: CASSPSSGRADTQYF.

This chain links TRBV5-6 with TRBJ2-5, with D uncertain. The CDR3 extends over 13 amino acids. V was cut by 2 bases and J by 2 bases, with 7 bases left in between. CDR1 is SGHDT and CDR2 is YYEEEE in the germline V gene. The CDR3 DNA reads TGTGCCAGCAGCTTCGACATACAAGAGACCCAGTACTTC. It encodes CASSFDIQETQYF.

V is TRBV7-2 and J is TRBJ2-3; 12 nucleotides line up with TRBD2. The CDR3 spans 17 residues. V was pared by 5 bases and J by 6 bases, with 12 bases of the junction left unmatched. CDR1 is SGHTA and CDR2 is FQGNSA in the germline V gene. The CDR3 sequence: CASSPTTLAGGRDTQYF. The CDR3 DNA reads TGTGCCAGCAGCCCGACCACTCTAGCGGGAGGGCGCGATACGCAGTATTTT.

The chain carries TRBV18 and TRBJ2-7, with TRBD1 as a possible D gene (5 bases). Trimming pared 2 bases from V and 3 bases from J, leaving 8 bases between. Germline loops: CDR1 KGHSH, CDR2 LQKENI. CDR3 length equals 13 residues. The CDR3 region is CASSPSQGYEQYF. In DNA, the CDR3 is TGTGCCAGCTCACCATCGCAGGGCTACGAGCAGTACTTC.

V gene TRBV7-3 combines with J gene TRBJ2-3; D possibly matches TRBD1 or TRBD2 (5 bases each). V dropped 8 bases and J dropped 5 bases, with 14 bases sitting between them. The CDR3 consists of 13 residues. Germline-derived CDR1 and CDR2 are SGHTA and FQGTGA. CDR3 DNA: TGTGCCAGCCTTCTCGGGGCAAGAGATACGCAGTATTTT. Residues: CASLLGARDTQYF.

Worth noting for this clone: The sample has other DNA sequences that encode this CDR3 too. The rearrangement links TRBV7-8 to TRBJ1-4, with 7 bases lining up with TRBD1. Germline V lookup: CDR1 SGHVS, CDR2 FQNEAQ. V trimming: 1 base; J trimming: 7 bases; junction bases outside the gene matches: 3. CDR3 size: 14 residues. The CDR3 spells CASSLEGASEKLFF. The CDR3 nucleotides read TGTGCCAGCAGCTTAGAGGGGGCTAGTGAAAAACTGTTTTTT.

The sample holds a few counts of this clone. The rearrangement uses TRBV28 and TRBJ2-1; D might be TRBD2 (5 bases). This CDR3 spans 12 amino acids. From germline, CDR1 is MDHEN and CDR2 SYDVKM. V shed 11 bases and J shed 10 bases, with 18 bases lying between them. The CDR3 is CAGSGPRGEQFF. In DNA form, the CDR3 reads TGTGCCGGAAGTGGGCCCCGGGGAGAGCAGTTCTTC.

V and J are TRBV5-4 and TRBJ2-7; D perhaps matches TRBD2 (5 bases). The CDR3 sequence is 15 residues long. V lost 3 bases, J lost 0 bases, and 13 bases lay in between. Germline V gene data show CDR1 as SGHNT and CDR2 as YYREEE (reference sequence). In nucleotides, the CDR3 is TGTGCCAGCAGCTCCCTAGTTGGGAGCTCCTACGAGCAGTACTTC. Translating gives CASSSLVGSSYEQYF.

This clone has a count of ten or more. The V gene is TRBV15, the J gene TRBJ2-7; tentatively, D is TRBD2 (5 bases). This CDR3 is 15 amino acids long. Per the germline V gene, CDR1 is LNHNV and CDR2 is YYDKDF (reference sequence). Between the trimmed V and J ends, which lost 3 bases and 3 bases, there was a span of 15 bases. CDR3 sequence reads: CATSRERSRNYEQYF. Here the CDR3 DNA reads TGTGCCACCAGCAGGGAGCGGAGCCGGAACTACGAGCAGTACTTC.

This chain connects TRBV19 to TRBJ1-1; D gene unclear. The CDR3 is made up of 11 amino acids. Trimming took off 3 bases at V and 7 bases at J, with 6 bases between the two ends. Germline CDR1 reads LNHDA; CDR2 reads SQIVND (reference sequence). The CDR3 spells CASSILSEAFF. CDR3 coding DNA: TGTGCCAGTAGTATTCTCAGTGAAGCTTTCTTT.

This clone was detected once. The chain combines TRBV19 with TRBJ2-5; D may be TRBD1 (6 bases). The CDR3 loop spans 15 amino acids. Germline values: CDR1 LNHDA, CDR2 SQIVND (reference sequence). V lost 5 bases to trimming and J lost 2 bases, with 15 bases between them. The CDR3 region is CASSSYQQGQETQYF. The CDR3 DNA reads as TGTGCCAGTAGTTCCTACCAACAGGGACAAGAGACCCAGTACTTC.

The rearrangement uses TRBV11-2 and TRBJ2-1, with 14 bases matching TRBD2. Looked up from germline, CDR1 is SGHAT and CDR2 is FQNNGV. This CDR3 comprises 18 residues. Losses at the gene ends were 8 bases for V and 0 bases for J; bases not matched to a gene: 9. In DNA, the CDR3 is TGTGCCAGCCGCGGACTAGCGGGAGGAACCAGCTCCTACAATGAGCAGTTCTTC. Amino acids: CASRGLAGGTSSYNEQFF.

This rearrangement joins TRBV10-3 to TRBJ1-4; D call uncertain. The CDR3 is 13 amino acids. V lost 4 bases to trimming and J lost 8 bases, with 11 bases between them. CDR1 ENHRY and CDR2 SYGVKD come from the germline V gene. The CDR3, as DNA: TGTGCCATCAGTGGGGCCCCCTGGGAAAAACTGTTTTTT. Translation: CAISGAPWEKLFF.

J is TRBJ2-1 and V is TRBV2, with 8 bases identical to TRBD2. The CDR3 has 15 residues. V dropped 6 bases and J dropped 6; count of bases not matched to a gene: 10. Looked up from germline, CDR1 is SNHLY and CDR2 is FYNNEI. This chain's CDR3 is CASRTGAGGPNEQFF. The CDR3 DNA follows: TGTGCCAGCAGGACGGGGGCGGGAGGCCCCAATGAGCAGTTCTTC.

The chain couples TRBV19 to TRBJ1-2; possibly TRBD1 for D (6 bases). V was trimmed by 6 bases and J by 1 base, leaving 12 bases between them. This CDR3 comprises 14 residues. From germline, CDR1 is LNHDA and CDR2 SQIVND (reference sequence). CDR3 in DNA: TGTGCCAGTAGCCGACAGGAGCATAACTATGGCTACACCTTC. Translating it yields CASSRQEHNYGYTF. The full variable domain, its missing parts supplied by reference TRBV19 and TRBJ1-2, is DGGITQSPKYLFRKEGQNVTLSCEQNLNHDAMYWYRQDPGQGLRLIYYSQIVNDFQKGDIAEGYSVSREKKESFPLTVTSAQKNPTAFYLCASSRQEHNYGYTFGSGTRLTVV.

This chain joins TRBV18 and TRBJ2-7; TRBD1 aligns across 9 bases. Unmatched junction bases numbered 13, after V lost 3 bases and J lost 4 bases. The CDR3 is made up of 17 amino acids. Germline assignment: CDR1 KGHSH and CDR2 LQKENI. The chain's CDR3 is CASSPPRRGTGRYEQYF. Here the CDR3 DNA reads TGTGCCAGCTCACCCCCACGACGGGGGACAGGGCGGTACGAGCAGTACTTC.

CDR3 coding DNA: TGTGCCAGTAGTATAGTCCTAGCGGGAGCGCGCACCGGGGAGCTGTTTTTT. Translation: CASSIVLAGARTGELFF. The gene calls are TRBV19 and TRBJ2-2; 10 bases are a match to TRBD2. The V segment lost 1 base and the J segment 4 bases; nucleotides outside the gene matches: 6. There are 17 residues in the CDR3. Germline V lookup: CDR1 LNHDA, CDR2 SQIVND (reference sequence).

The chain is built from TRBV11-2 and TRBJ1-2; 9 bases align to TRBD1. V was pared by 5 bases and J by 2 bases, with 6 bases of the junction left unmatched. CDR1 is SGHAT, CDR2 FQNNGV, per germline. The length of the CDR3 is 15 residues. The CDR3 DNA follows: TGTGCCAGCAGCCCCACGGGACAGGGCAACTATGGCTACACCTTC. It codes for CASSPTGQGNYGYTF. The variable domain in full, with the rest retrieved from reference TRBV11-2 and TRBJ1-2, is EAGVAQSPRYKIIEKRQSVAFWCNPISGHATLYWYQQILGQGPKLLIQFQNNGVVDDSQLPKDRFSAERLKGVDSTLKIQPAKLEDSAVYLCASSPTGQGNYGYTFGSGTRLTVV.

The chain has TRBV4-3 and TRBJ1-2; no definite D call. The CDR3 has 15 amino acids. The V end lost 3 bases, the J end lost 1 base, and 12 bases lay between the germline ends. CDR1 and CDR2 from the germline V gene are LGHNA and YSLEER. The CDR3 region has the DNA TGCGCCAGCAGCCAGGACCACCGCATTAACTATGGCTACACCTTC. Protein product: CASSQDHRINYGYTF.

Comments on this clone: The germline gene is not matched at one end of the junction; a read error may be the cause. The chain uses TRBV5-4 and TRBJ2-1; 8 positions match TRBD2. Germline V CDR1 and CDR2: SGHNT, YYREEE (reference sequence). There are 12 residues in the CDR3. The CDR3, as DNA: TGTGCCAGCAGCTTGGAGAGGACTAGCAGTCTCTTC. Translated: CASSLERTSSLF.

This chain uses TRBV5-1 with TRBJ2-2, with TRBD2 identical over 7 bases. Germline assignment: CDR1 SGHRS and CDR2 YFSETQ. The CDR3 spans 13 residues. The V and J ends lost 3 bases and 6 bases, in that order; junction bases with no gene match: 2. CDR3 residues: CASSSRGAGELFF. The DNA of the CDR3 is TGCGCCAGCAGCTCCCGGGGGGCCGGGGAGCTGTTTTTT.

As regards this clone: An end of the junction differs from the germline gene, which may be a read error. The chain couples TRBV5-1 to TRBJ2-7, with D possibly being TRBD2 (5 bases). Germline CDR1 SGHRS, CDR2 YFSETQ. The CDR3 has 15 amino acids. The CDR3 region is CASSLGPGTAYEQYF. CDR3 sequence (DNA): TGCGCCAGCAGCTTGGGCCCGGGAACGGCCTATGAGCAGTACTTC.

The chain is built from TRBV5-1 and TRBJ2-1, with 8 bases that match TRBD2. The junction had 10 bases not matched to a gene; V was cut back by 6 bases and J by 8 bases. CDR3 length equals 14 residues. The germline gives CDR1 SGHRS, CDR2 YFSETQ. The CDR3 spells CASKLAEVGDEQFF. The CDR3 nucleotides are TGCGCCAGCAAACTAGCGGAGGTCGGGGATGAGCAGTTCTTC.

The gene calls are TRBV28 and TRBJ2-3, with 7 bases that match TRBD2. J gave up 5 bases and V 4 bases, and 9 bases lay outside the gene matches. Germline values: CDR1 MDHEN, CDR2 SYDVKM. CDR3 length: 15 residues. The CDR3 spells CASSWGGSGGDTQYF. The CDR3 nucleotides read TGTGCCAGCAGTTGGGGGGGGAGTGGAGGAGATACGCAGTATTTT.

The rearrangement joins TRBV7-9 to TRBJ1-3, with a weak D call TRBD1 (5 bases). V lost 0 bases to trimming and J lost 4 bases, with 13 bases between them. Per germline, CDR1 SEHNR and CDR2 FQNEAQ (reference sequence). The CDR3 runs to 16 residues. CDR3 residues: CASSLAWDAGGNTIYF. CDR3 in DNA: TGTGCCAGCAGCTTAGCTTGGGACGCCGGAGGAAACACCATATATTTT.

The chain links TRBV28 to TRBJ2-2; D may match TRBD1 or TRBD2 (5 bases each). Germline V gene lookup returns CDR1 MDHEN and CDR2 SYDVKM. The CDR3 length is 15 residues. Trimming removed 4 bases from V and 6 bases from J, with 15 bases in between. CDR3 DNA: TGTGCCAGCAGTTCCCAGGGTTTGCGGGCCGGGGAGCTGTTTTTT. Translation gives CASSSQGLRAGELFF.

The rearrangement links TRBV7-2 to TRBJ2-5; the match to TRBD1 covers 9 bases. The V gene end was trimmed by 5 bases and the J gene end by 2 bases; junction bases not matched to a gene: 9. The length of the CDR3 is 16 residues. Germline loops: CDR1 SGHTA, CDR2 FQGNSA. Here the CDR3 DNA reads TGTGCCAGCAGCCTAGGGTCGGGACAGGGACAAGAGACCCAGTACTTC. This gives the protein CASSLGSGQGQETQYF.

The CDR3 here is CASSFGRVRNTIYF. The CDR3 DNA reads TGTGCCAGCAGTTTTGGTAGGGTGAGAAACACCATATATTTT. The rearrangement links TRBV28 to TRBJ1-3; D not certain. From germline, CDR1 is MDHEN and CDR2 SYDVKM. The CDR3 is 14 residues long. V was cut by 3 bases and J by 5 bases, with 11 bases left in between.

The chain carries TRBV5-4 and TRBJ1-2, with TRBD1 matching 12 bases. Germline loops: CDR1 SGHNT, CDR2 YYREEE (reference sequence). Trimming took 4 bases from V and 4 from J; bases not matched to a gene: 8. The CDR3 consists of 16 residues. CDR3 coding DNA: TGTGCCAGCAGCCTGGGGGGACAGGGGGCGTTCTATGGCTACACCTTC. Amino acid sequence: CASSLGGQGAFYGYTF.